Each of the 32 T cell receptor beta chains below was sequenced from the same sample in a study of cytomegalovirus exposure and HLA in healthy donors. Vbeta (60) and Jbeta (13) primers were used in the PCR. Generated by immunoSEQ multiplex PCR, the TCRdb table keeps only in-frame clones and is missing some. Of some 150,000 clones listed, 70% to 90% are singletons. Sequencing was performed on PBMCs. These receptors came from a woman in her twenties or thirties in good health and CMV-seropositive.

J is TRBJ1-6 and V is TRBV6-1; 10 bases map to TRBD1. After removal of 6 bases from V and 7 bases from J, the junction contained 3 bases not matched to a gene. The CDR3 loop spans 14 amino acids. Germline V CDR1 and CDR2: MNHNS, SASEGT. In DNA, the CDR3 is TGTGCCAGCAGGAGGGGACAGGGGAATTCACCCCTCCACTTT. This gives the protein CASRRGQGNSPLHF.

The chain carries TRBV7-2 and TRBJ2-7; D gene ambiguous. The CDR3 length is 14 residues. Per the germline V gene, CDR1 is SGHTA and CDR2 is FQGNSA. V gave up 1 base and J gave up 0 bases, with 7 bases separating them. The CDR3 spells CASSLVASSYEQYF. CDR3 nucleotide sequence: TGTGCCAGCAGCTTAGTTGCTAGCTCCTACGAGCAGTACTTC.

This clone was seen more than once but under ten times. This chain connects TRBV2 to TRBJ1-1, with TRBD1 identical over 7 bases. Trimming took 3 bases from V and 5 from J; bases not matched to a gene: 6. Germline assignment: CDR1 SNHLY and CDR2 FYNNEI. The CDR3 runs 14 residues. The CDR3 reads CASSDDRVGTEAFF. In DNA form, the CDR3 reads TGTGCCAGCAGTGACGACAGGGTGGGGACTGAAGCTTTCTTT.

This clone was seen only once. The V call is TRBV6-5, the J call TRBJ1-4, with no clear D. V lost 2 bases and J lost 5, with 9 bases in between. The CDR3 runs 14 residues. Germline lookup yields CDR1 MNHEY and CDR2 SVGAGI. The CDR3 loop reads CASSYRHLNEKLFF. CDR3 in DNA: TGTGCCAGCAGTTACCGACACCTCAATGAAAAACTGTTTTTT.

The V call is TRBV6-5, the J call TRBJ2-2, with D possibly matching TRBD2 (7 bases). Trimming left V 7 bases short and J 4 bases short, with 13 bases between. This CDR3 has 14 amino acids. Germline CDR1 reads MNHEY; CDR2 reads SVGAGI. DNA for the CDR3: TGTGCCAGCATCAACGGGGGGCCCACCGGGGAGCTGTTTTTT. Its translation: CASINGGPTGELFF.

This clone was detected only a few times. The V gene is TRBV5-1, the J gene TRBJ1-2; tentative D call: TRBD1 (5 bases). There are 14 residues in the CDR3. Between the trimmed V and J ends, which lost 0 bases and 4 bases, there was a span of 10 bases. CDR1 is SGHRS and CDR2 is YFSETQ in the germline V gene. CDR3 DNA sequence: TGCGCCAGCAGCTTGGCCGCAGGGCCCTATGGCTACACCTTC. Its protein product is CASSLAAGPYGYTF.

The chain carries TRBV21-1 and TRBJ2-2; whether TRBD1, the table's D call, matches the DNA was not checked. TRBV21-1 is deemed a pseudogene. This CDR3 contains 15 residues. CDR3 protein: CASSNGQGHPGELFF. The CDR3 DNA is TGTGCCAGCAGCAACGGACAGGGGCATCCCGGGGAGCTGTTTTTT.

This chain links TRBV18 with TRBJ1-4; TRBD1 aligns across 8 bases. Germline lookup yields CDR1 KGHSH and CDR2 LQKENI. CDR3 length equals 14 residues. Trimming cost V 0 bases and J 10 bases; bases outside gene matches: 4. The CDR3 DNA is TGTGCCAGCTCACCACCTGGACAGGGAGGAAAACTGTTTTTT. Translating gives CASSPPGQGGKLFF.

The rearrangement joins TRBV9 to TRBJ2-2, with 7 bases fitting TRBD2. Unmatched junction bases numbered 6, after V lost 4 bases and J lost 0 bases. The germline CDR1 and CDR2 sequences are SGDLS and YYNGEE. The CDR3 runs 16 residues. The CDR3 DNA reads as TGTGCCAGCAGCTCGGGGGGATCGGCGAACACCGGGGAGCTGTTTTTT. This translates into CASSSGGSANTGELFF.

This clone was picked up a small number of times. The J gene is TRBJ1-1, the V gene TRBV27; TRBD1 aligns across 7 bases. Germline trimming cut 6 bases from V and 3 bases from J; bases unmatched to any gene: 10. Germline CDR1 is MNHEY and CDR2 is SMNVEV (reference sequence). The CDR3 extends over 15 amino acids. The CDR3 DNA sequence: TGTGCCAGCAGCCTTCATTGGACAGGTGACACTGAAGCTTTCTTT. Translation gives CASSLHWTGDTEAFF.

The rearrangement uses TRBV7-9 and TRBJ2-1; 14 bases agree with TRBD2. The CDR3 has 18 amino acids. Germline CDR1 is SEHNR and CDR2 is FQNEAQ (reference sequence). V was clipped by 4 bases and J by 1 base; unmatched bases: 6. For the CDR3, the DNA is TGTGCCAGCAGCTCCCCCGGGACTAGCGGGGGATCCTACAATGAGCAGTTCTTC. Its protein is CASSSPGTSGGSYNEQFF.

The count of this clone is one. Distinct nucleotide sequences in the sample also encode this CDR3. The chain joins TRBV5-4 to TRBJ2-5; 10 bases are a match to TRBD2. J lost 5 bases, V lost 2 bases, and 3 bases had no gene match. CDR3 size: 14 residues. Germline V gene sequence: CDR1 SGHNT, CDR2 YYREEE (reference sequence). The CDR3 DNA sequence: TGTGCCAGCAGCTTAGCGGGGGGGCAGGAGACCCAGTACTTC. Its translation: CASSLAGGQETQYF.

The rearrangement uses TRBV19 and TRBJ2-3, with TRBD1 matching over 8 bases. This CDR3 is 16 amino acids long. From germline, CDR1 is LNHDA and CDR2 SQIVND (reference sequence). V shed 1 base and J 6 bases; nucleotides not matched to a gene: 9. The CDR3 coding sequence is TGTGCCAGTAGTATAGCTTGGCCGACAGGGGACGATACGCAGTATTTT. Translation gives CASSIAWPTGDDTQYF.

The rearrangement joins TRBV19 to TRBJ2-2, with a possible D match to TRBD1 (6 bases). The CDR3 is made up of 14 amino acids. Trimming took off 3 bases at V and 4 bases at J, with 9 bases between the two ends. Germline loops: CDR1 LNHDA, CDR2 SQIVND (reference sequence). The CDR3 reads CASSIGRGTGELFF. The CDR3 DNA reads TGTGCCAGTAGTATTGGCAGGGGCACCGGGGAGCTGTTTTTT.

The rearrangement uses TRBV12-5 and TRBJ1-1, with no clear D. Germline assignment: CDR1 LGHNT and CDR2 FRNRAP. The CDR3 runs to 11 residues. V was shortened by 6 bases and J by 8 bases, with 10 bases between the two germline ends. The CDR3 region has the DNA TGTGCTAGTGGCTTCTGGGAGGAAGCTTTCTTT. This sequence encodes CASGFWEEAFF.

The V gene is TRBV29-1, the J gene TRBJ1-1; 11 nucleotides line up with TRBD1. After removal of 3 bases from V and 4 bases from J, the junction contained 4 bases not matched to a gene. Germline lookup yields CDR1 SQVTM and CDR2 ANQGSEA. The CDR3 is 14 amino acids. This CDR3 is CSVEGQGGSTEAFF. The CDR3 region has the DNA TGCAGCGTTGAGGGACAGGGGGGGAGCACTGAAGCTTTCTTT.

This clone was counted once. The chain employs TRBV30 and TRBJ2-7; TRBD2 matches 12 bases. Germline CDR1 reads GTSNPN; CDR2 reads SVGIG (reference sequence). The CDR3 consists of 18 residues. Germline trimming cut 3 bases from V and 0 bases from J; bases unmatched to any gene: 12. CDR3 in amino acids: CAWRTQITSGGSSYEQYF. The CDR3, as DNA: TGTGCCTGGAGGACCCAAATAACTAGCGGGGGGTCCTCCTACGAGCAGTACTTC. Full variable domain (outside the CDR3, taken from reference TRBV30 and TRBJ2-7): SQTIHQWPATLVQPVGSPLSLECTVEGTSNPNLYWYRQAAGRGLQLLFYSVGIGQISSEVPQNLSASRPQDRQFILSSKKLLLSDSGFYLCAWRTQITSGGSSYEQYFGPGTRLTVT.

In regard to this clone: A junction end diverges from the germline sequence, so it may reflect a read error. V gene TRBV6-5 combines with J gene TRBJ2-4, with 8 bases fitting TRBD1. The CDR3 covers 15 residues. Germline V gene data show CDR1 as MNHEY and CDR2 as SVGAGI. The CDR3 DNA reads as TGTGCCAGCAGTTACTCGGGCAGGGGGCGAAACATTCGGTACTTC. Protein: CASSYSGRGRNIRYF.

The chain combines TRBV4-2 with TRBJ2-1, with D perhaps matching TRBD1 (5 bases). The CDR3 has 16 residues. Per germline, CDR1 LGHNA and CDR2 YNFKEQ. Trimming took 2 bases from V and 7 from J, leaving 18 bases between them. CDR3 nucleotides: TGTGCCAGCAGCCAAACGGCTAGGGGAACTTGGAATGAGCAGTTCTTC. Its protein is CASSQTARGTWNEQFF.

V and J are TRBV7-3 and TRBJ2-3; no clear D. This CDR3 comprises 15 residues. Germline assignment: CDR1 SGHTA and CDR2 FQGTGA. Between the trimmed V and J ends, which lost 5 bases and 0 bases, there was a span of 12 bases. The CDR3: CASSPFAESTDTQYF. The DNA for the CDR3 is TGTGCCAGCAGCCCCTTCGCGGAGAGCACAGATACGCAGTATTTT.

This sequence joins TRBV7-3 and TRBJ2-3; D remains unclear. Looked up from germline, CDR1 is SGHTA and CDR2 is FQGTGA. CDR3 length equals 15 residues. The V end was cut by 2 bases, the J end by 4 bases, with 13 bases between. CDR3 protein: CASSLEAVFADTQYF. DNA of the CDR3: TGTGCCAGCAGCTTAGAGGCGGTCTTCGCAGATACGCAGTATTTT.

This chain links TRBV7-2 with TRBJ1-2; the D is unclear. V dropped 3 bases and J dropped 3 bases, with 11 bases sitting between them. The CDR3 covers 14 residues. The germline gives CDR1 SGHTA, CDR2 FQGNSA. The CDR3, as DNA: TGTGCCAGCAGCTTCGGGCCGCGGGACTATGGCTACACCTTC. Protein product: CASSFGPRDYGYTF.

Only a few counts were recorded for this clone. V is TRBV5-6 and J is TRBJ2-5; 8 bases fit TRBD2. Unmatched junction bases numbered 3, after V lost 0 bases and J lost 2 bases. This CDR3 spans 15 amino acids. Per the germline V gene, CDR1 is SGHDT and CDR2 is YYEEEE. This CDR3 reads CASSLGPGGQETQYF. The CDR3 bases are TGTGCCAGCAGCTTGGGTCCGGGGGGGCAAGAGACCCAGTACTTC.

This clone was seen a few times. The rearrangement uses TRBV6-6 and TRBJ1-2; 9 nucleotides match TRBD1. This CDR3 has 14 amino acids. V lost 7 bases, J lost 8 bases, and 11 bases stayed unmatched. The V gene's germline CDR1 is MNHNY and CDR2 SVGAGI (reference sequence). Here the CDR3 DNA reads TGTGCCAGCACCGACATGGACAGGGGCAAGGGCTACACCTTC. Translating gives CASTDMDRGKGYTF.

The V gene is TRBV6-5, the J gene TRBJ2-2; 10 nucleotides match TRBD2. After removal of 6 bases from V and 1 base from J, the junction contained 2 bases not matched to a gene. Germline assignment: CDR1 MNHEY and CDR2 SVGAGI. This CDR3 spans 15 amino acids. The CDR3: CASRRTSGNTGELFF. As DNA, the CDR3 is TGTGCCAGCAGAAGGACTAGCGGGAACACCGGGGAGCTGTTTTTT.

This chain uses TRBV6-5 with TRBJ1-6; D may be TRBD1 (6 bases). V gave up 2 bases and J gave up 10 bases, with 15 bases separating them. The CDR3 totals 15 residues. Germline V gene sequence: CDR1 MNHEY, CDR2 SVGAGI. CDR3 bases: TGTGCCAGCAGTTACCACGACAGGCCTCAGTCACCCCTCCACTTT. Protein sequence: CASSYHDRPQSPLHF.

The V gene is TRBV27, the J gene TRBJ1-2; D possibly corresponds to TRBD1 (5 bases). Trimming removed 6 bases at V and 8 bases at J, with 25 bases between. Germline CDR1 and CDR2: MNHEY and SMNVEV (reference sequence). There are 16 residues in the CDR3. The CDR3 nucleotides read TGTGCCAGCAGCAACTCAAGGGGTGGCAGGGCTCGGGGCTACACCTTC. As protein: CASSNSRGGRARGYTF.

Only one count was recorded for this clone. The chain couples TRBV7-2 to TRBJ2-5; TRBD1 aligns across 8 bases. This CDR3 spans 16 amino acids. The junction had 7 bases not matched to a gene; V was cut back by 0 bases and J by 4 bases. Germline lookup yields CDR1 SGHTA and CDR2 FQGNSA. Here the CDR3 reads CASSLATDRVLETQYF. For the CDR3, the DNA is TGTGCCAGCAGCTTAGCGACGGACAGGGTGCTAGAGACCCAGTACTTC. The entire variable domain, with the rest obtained from reference TRBV7-2 and TRBJ2-5, is as follows: GAGVSQSPSNKVTEKGKDVELRCDPISGHTALYWYRQSLGQGLEFLIYFQGNSAPDKSGLPSDRFSAERTGGSVSTLTIQRTQQEDSAVYLCASSLATDRVLETQYFGPGTRLLVL.

This sequence joins TRBV19 and TRBJ1-5, with no clear D. The germline V gene encodes CDR1 LNHDA and CDR2 SQIVND (reference sequence). The CDR3 is 13 amino acids. V was shortened by 0 bases and J by 6 bases, with 6 bases between the two germline ends. The CDR3 is CASSIDQIQPQHF. The CDR3 DNA sequence: TGTGCCAGTAGTATAGATCAGATTCAGCCCCAGCATTTT. The full variable domain, completed using reference TRBV19 and TRBJ1-5, is DGGITQSPKYLFRKEGQNVTLSCEQNLNHDAMYWYRQDPGQGLRLIYYSQIVNDFQKGDIAEGYSVSREKKESFPLTVTSAQKNPTAFYLCASSIDQIQPQHFGDGTRLSIL.

The genes are TRBV5-6 and TRBJ1-5; D call uncertain. CDR3 size: 15 residues. Germline V CDR1 and CDR2: SGHDT, YYEEEE. Trimming left V 0 bases short and J 1 base short, with 8 bases between. The CDR3 protein is CASSLAGVSNQPQHF. As DNA, the CDR3 is TGTGCCAGCAGCTTGGCCGGGGTAAGCAATCAGCCCCAGCATTTT.

The gene calls are TRBV11-1 and TRBJ1-1; a possible D gene is TRBD1 (5 bases). CDR1 is SGHAT and CDR2 is FQDESV in the germline V gene (reference sequence). This CDR3 has 14 residues. The V and J ends lost 3 bases and 2 bases respectively, with 10 bases between them. The CDR3 spells CASSLTASNTEAFF. DNA of the CDR3: TGTGCCAGCAGCTTGACAGCTTCCAACACTGAAGCTTTCTTT.

The V gene is TRBV10-3, the J gene TRBJ1-1, with D unclear. V lost 3 bases to trimming and J lost 3 bases, with 14 bases between them. CDR1 is ENHRY and CDR2 is SYGVKD in the germline V gene. The CDR3 extends over 15 amino acids. This CDR3 reads CAISEKFRGDTEAFF. CDR3 nucleotide sequence: TGTGCCATCAGTGAAAAGTTTCGCGGCGACACTGAAGCTTTCTTT.